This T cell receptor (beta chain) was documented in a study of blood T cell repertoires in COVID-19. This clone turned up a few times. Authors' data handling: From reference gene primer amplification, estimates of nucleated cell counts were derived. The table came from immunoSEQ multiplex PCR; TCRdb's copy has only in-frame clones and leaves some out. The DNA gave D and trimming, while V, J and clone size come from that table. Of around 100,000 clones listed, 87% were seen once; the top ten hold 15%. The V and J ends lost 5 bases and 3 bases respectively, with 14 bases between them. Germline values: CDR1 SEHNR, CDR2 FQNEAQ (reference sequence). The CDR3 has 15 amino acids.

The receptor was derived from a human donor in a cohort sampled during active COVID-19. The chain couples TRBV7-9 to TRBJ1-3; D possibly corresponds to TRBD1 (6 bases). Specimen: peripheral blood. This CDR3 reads CASSPTDRIGNTIYF. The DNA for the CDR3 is TGTGCCAGCAGCCCTACCGACAGGATTGGAAACACCATATATTTT.